Listed below are T cell receptor beta chains from one sample, sequenced in a study of immune characterization of retroperitoneal liposarcoma. TCRdb fed the PCR reads into MiXCR, producing one record per CDR3 protein. This sample has under 3,000 distinct CDR3 sequences, with less than 55% found just once. The sequenced sample was tumor tissue. The origin of the receptors is a female donor with retroperitoneal liposarcoma. CDR3s include the opening cysteine and the closing phenylalanine or tryptophan. Fields, in order: D gene, clone size, V gene, J gene, CDR3 DNA, CDR3 protein. D genes are given only for firm matches. Size is stated for part of the rows, as once, few or many counts, or as a class when the clone is expanded.

D: .
size: .
V: TRBV10-2
J: TRBJ2-3
DNA: TGCGCCAGCAGTGTAACAGGCGGGGTAGCAGATACGCAGTATTTT
CDR3: CASSVTGGVADTQYF

D: .
size: .
V: TRBV6-1
J: TRBJ1-1
DNA: TGTGCCAGCAGTGTTACGGGGGTCCGTTTAGAAGCTTTCTTT
CDR3: CASSVTGVRLEAFF

D: .
size: .
V: TRBV12-5
J: TRBJ2-2
DNA: TGTGCTAGTGGTTTTGTCCCCGGGGAGCTGTTTTTT
CDR3: CASGFVPGELFF

D: .
size: .
V: TRBV12-3/TRBV12-4
J: TRBJ2-2
DNA: TGTGCCAGCAGTTTATGGTCCCGGGAGAGCACCGGGGAGCTGTTTTTT
CDR3: CASSLWSRESTGELFF

D: TRBD1
size: .
V: TRBV11-3
J: TRBJ2-7
DNA: TGTGCCAGCAGCTTAGGATTCGGCAGGGGGCACGAGCAGTACTTC
CDR3: CASSLGFGRGHEQYF

D: .
size: .
V: TRBV5-1
J: TRBJ2-2
DNA: TGCGCCAGCAGCTTGGGGGGTACTAGCACCGGGGAGCTGTTTTTT
CDR3: CASSLGGTSTGELFF

D: .
size: .
V: TRBV6-8
J: TRBJ2-1
DNA: TGTGCCAGCAGTACAAGCCGGGGTGGATCTTACAATGAGCAGTTCTTC
CDR3: CASSTSRGGSYNEQFF

D: TRBD2
size: medium-sized
V: TRBV7-8
J: TRBJ2-5
DNA: TGTGCCAGCAGCTTATTTGGCGGGAGCGGAGAGACCCAGTACTTC
CDR3: CASSLFGGSGETQYF

D: .
size: few
V: TRBV7-8
J: TRBJ1-4
DNA: TGTGCCAGCAGCTTAAACCCTTCCGTGGATGAAAAACTGTTTTTT
CDR3: CASSLNPSVDEKLFF

D: .
size: .
V: TRBV6-1
J: TRBJ2-1
DNA: TGTGCCAGCAGTGAGGGGACACAATCCTACAATGAGCAGTTCTTC
CDR3: CASSEGTQSYNEQFF

D: TRBD2
size: few
V: TRBV6-1
J: TRBJ2-7
DNA: TGTGCCAGCAGTGACGGACTAGCGGGACGCTCCTACGAGCAGTACTTC
CDR3: CASSDGLAGRSYEQYF

D: TRBD1
size: few
V: TRBV25-1
J: TRBJ2-7
DNA: TGTGCCAGCAGTGAGCCGGGACAGCCCTACGAGCAGTACTTC
CDR3: CASSEPGQPYEQYF

D: TRBD1
size: few
V: TRBV6-1
J: TRBJ1-6
DNA: TGTGCCAGCCTGATGGGACAGAGTTATAATTCACCCCTCCACTTT
CDR3: CASLMGQSYNSPLHF

D: .
size: .
V: TRBV6-6
J: TRBJ2-1
DNA: TGTGCCAGCAGCCCTCGGGACCCCTTAGAGACCCAGTTCTTC
CDR3: CASSPRDPLETQFF

D: TRBD2
size: medium-sized
V: TRBV7-2
J: TRBJ2-1
DNA: TGTGCCAGCAGCCTAGGACTAGCGGATTACAATGAGCAGTTCTTC
CDR3: CASSLGLADYNEQFF

D: TRBD2
size: .
V: TRBV11-3
J: TRBJ2-3
DNA: TGTGCCAGCAGCCCAGCGGGAGCTACGCAGTATTTT
CDR3: CASSPAGATQYF

D: TRBD2
size: once
V: TRBV6-4
J: TRBJ2-3
DNA: TGTGCCAGCAGTGACTCGGCTAGCGGGAGCGCAGATACGCAGTATTTT
CDR3: CASSDSASGSADTQYF

D: TRBD2
size: .
V: TRBV6-5
J: TRBJ2-3
DNA: TGTGCCAGCAGTTATCAGGCGGGAGTAGCGCAGTATTTT
CDR3: CASSYQAGVAQYF

D: .
size: .
V: TRBV7-2
J: TRBJ2-3
DNA: TGTGCCAGCAGCTTACGAGGAACTAGCACAGATACGCAGTATTTT
CDR3: CASSLRGTSTDTQYF

D: .
size: .
V: TRBV7-2
J: TRBJ2-2
DNA: TGTGCCAGCAGCTTAATGTTGTCCGGGGAGCTGTTTTTT
CDR3: CASSLMLSGELFF

D: .
size: .
V: TRBV6-1
J: TRBJ2-1
DNA: TGTGCCAGCTCCGGGACCCGACAGTACAATGAGCAGTTCTTC
CDR3: CASSGTRQYNEQFF

D: .
size: .
V: TRBV7-8
J: TRBJ2-7
DNA: TGTGCCAGCAGCCCCCGGACAGCGGATTCCTACGAGCAGTACTTC
CDR3: CASSPRTADSYEQYF

D: .
size: few
V: TRBV6-1
J: TRBJ2-1
DNA: TGTGCCAGCAGTCCCCGACTCAACAATGAGCAGTTCTTC
CDR3: CASSPRLNNEQFF

D: TRBD1
size: .
V: TRBV27
J: TRBJ2-3
DNA: TGTGCCAGCAGTGATCCGGGACAGGGAGAATATTTT
CDR3: CASSDPGQGEYF

D: .
size: few
V: TRBV5-6
J: TRBJ2-5
DNA: TGTGCCAGCAGCTTCATTGGAGGGCTGAGCTCCTACAATGAGCAGTACTTC
CDR3: CASSFIGGLSSYNEQYF

D: .
size: .
V: TRBV7-2
J: TRBJ1-1
DNA: TGTGCCAGCAGCTTAGGATCGGTGGAAGCTTTCTTT
CDR3: CASSLGSVEAFF

D: .
size: .
V: TRBV7-2
J: TRBJ2-7
DNA: TGTGCCAGCAGCTCAGGGGTGTACGAGCAGTACTTC
CDR3: CASSSGVYEQYF

D: TRBD1
size: .
V: TRBV6-1
J: TRBJ2-4
DNA: TGTGCCAGCAGTTTGGACAGGGCCAAAAACATTCAGTACTTC
CDR3: CASSLDRAKNIQYF

D: TRBD2
size: .
V: TRBV6-1
J: TRBJ2-1
DNA: TGTGCCAGCAGTGGGGGCCTAGCGGGAGGTGAGCAGTTCTTC
CDR3: CASSGGLAGGEQFF

D: .
size: few
V: TRBV6-1
J: TRBJ2-1
DNA: TGTGCCAGCAGTGAATTAAGCTACGAGCAGTTCTTC
CDR3: CASSELSYEQFF

D: TRBD2
size: .
V: TRBV6-1
J: TRBJ2-3
DNA: TGTGCCAGCAGTGATAGCGGGAGGCCCACAGATACGCAGTATTTT
CDR3: CASSDSGRPTDTQYF

D: TRBD2
size: .
V: TRBV6-1
J: TRBJ2-5
DNA: TGTGCCAGCAGTGAAGCGCAGGGCGGGGGACGAGAGACCCAGTACTTC
CDR3: CASSEAQGGGRETQYF

D: .
size: .
V: TRBV6-1
J: TRBJ1-4
DNA: TGTGCCAGCAGTGAGTGGGGATCGAATGAAAAACTGTTTTTT
CDR3: CASSEWGSNEKLFF

D: TRBD2
size: large
V: TRBV6-1
J: TRBJ2-1
DNA: TGTGCCAGACCGGGACTAGCGGCCAATGAGCAGTTCTTC
CDR3: CARPGLAANEQFF

D: .
size: .
V: TRBV11-2
J: TRBJ2-1
DNA: TGTGCCAGCAGCTTATTACAGGGCAATGAGCAGTTCTTC
CDR3: CASSLLQGNEQFF

D: .
size: .
V: TRBV6-6
J: TRBJ2-3
DNA: TGTGCCAGCAGTTACTCGAACACTAGAGCCTCGGATACGCAGTATTTT
CDR3: CASSYSNTRASDTQYF

D: .
size: few
V: TRBV6-6
J: TRBJ2-7
DNA: TGTGCCAGCAGTTACTCTGCCGGCCCACCCTCCTACGAGCAGTACTTC
CDR3: CASSYSAGPPSYEQYF

D: .
size: few
V: TRBV7-2
J: TRBJ2-7
DNA: TGTGCCAGCAGCTTGTACAGCAGCTCCTACAATGAGCAGTACTTC
CDR3: CASSLYSSSYNEQYF

D: .
size: .
V: TRBV4-1
J: TRBJ2-1
DNA: TGCGCCAGCAGCCAGGAGAGCGGTTACAATGAGCAGTTCTTC
CDR3: CASSQESGYNEQFF

D: .
size: .
V: TRBV6-1
J: TRBJ1-2
DNA: TGTGCCAGCAGTGACATCTATGGCTACACCTTC
CDR3: CASSDIYGYTF

D: .
size: medium-sized
V: TRBV6-1
J: TRBJ2-3
DNA: TGTGCCAGCAGTGCATCGAGTTCGCCCAGAGATACGCAGTATTTT
CDR3: CASSASSSPRDTQYF

D: .
size: .
V: TRBV6-1
J: TRBJ2-1
DNA: TGTGCCAGCAGAGTGGGACTGTATAATGAGCAGTTCTTC
CDR3: CASRVGLYNEQFF

D: TRBD1
size: .
V: TRBV6-4
J: TRBJ1-6
DNA: TGTGCCAGCAGTGACGGGACAGGGGGCTCACCCCTCCACTTT
CDR3: CASSDGTGGSPLHF

D: TRBD2
size: few
V: TRBV11-3
J: TRBJ2-1
DNA: TGTGCCAGCAGCCGACGGACTAGCGGCACTTACAATGAGCAGTTCTTC
CDR3: CASSRRTSGTYNEQFF

D: TRBD2
size: .
V: TRBV6-6
J: TRBJ2-7
DNA: TGTGCCAGCAGTCTCGGACTAGCGGGAGATAGGGCCTACGAGCAGTACTTC
CDR3: CASSLGLAGDRAYEQYF

D: .
size: medium-sized
V: TRBV27
J: TRBJ1-6
DNA: TGTGCCAGCAGTCCCATTTATAATTCACCCCTCCACTTT
CDR3: CASSPIYNSPLHF

D: TRBD2
size: .
V: TRBV6-1
J: TRBJ2-1
DNA: TGTGCCAGCAGTCTTCGGACGGCGGGAGGCCTACTTAGGAATGAGCAGTTCTTC
CDR3: CASSLRTAGGLLRNEQFF

D: .
size: .
V: TRBV12-3/TRBV12-4
J: TRBJ2-7
DNA: TGTGCCAGCAGTTTAGCGGGACACGAGCAGTACTTC
CDR3: CASSLAGHEQYF

D: TRBD2
size: few
V: TRBV27
J: TRBJ2-5
DNA: TGTGCCAGCCGCCGGGGGAGGGTAGTAGAGACCCAGTACTTC
CDR3: CASRRGRVVETQYF

D: .
size: .
V: TRBV7-6
J: TRBJ2-1
DNA: TGTGCCAGCAGCTTTAACGAAGCGCGGATTGAGCAGTTCTTC
CDR3: CASSFNEARIEQFF